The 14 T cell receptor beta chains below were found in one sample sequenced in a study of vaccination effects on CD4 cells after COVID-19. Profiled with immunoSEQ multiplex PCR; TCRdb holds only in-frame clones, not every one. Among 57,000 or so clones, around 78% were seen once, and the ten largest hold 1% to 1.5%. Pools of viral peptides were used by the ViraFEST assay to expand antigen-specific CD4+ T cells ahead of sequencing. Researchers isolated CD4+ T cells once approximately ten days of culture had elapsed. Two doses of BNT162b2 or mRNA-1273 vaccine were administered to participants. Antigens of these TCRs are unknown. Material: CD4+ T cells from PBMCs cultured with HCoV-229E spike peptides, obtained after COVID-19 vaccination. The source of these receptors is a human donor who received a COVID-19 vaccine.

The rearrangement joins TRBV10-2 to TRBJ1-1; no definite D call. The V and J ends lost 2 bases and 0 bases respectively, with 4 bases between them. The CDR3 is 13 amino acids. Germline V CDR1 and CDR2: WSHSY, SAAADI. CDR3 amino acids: CASSEALNTEAFF. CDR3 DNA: TGCGCCAGCAGTGAGGCTTTGAACACTGAAGCTTTCTTT.

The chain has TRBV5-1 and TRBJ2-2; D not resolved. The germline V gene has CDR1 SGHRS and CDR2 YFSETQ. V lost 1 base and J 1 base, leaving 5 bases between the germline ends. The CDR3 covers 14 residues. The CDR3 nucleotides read TGCGCCAGCAGCTTGATTCAGAACACCGGGGAGCTGTTTTTT. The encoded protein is CASSLIQNTGELFF.

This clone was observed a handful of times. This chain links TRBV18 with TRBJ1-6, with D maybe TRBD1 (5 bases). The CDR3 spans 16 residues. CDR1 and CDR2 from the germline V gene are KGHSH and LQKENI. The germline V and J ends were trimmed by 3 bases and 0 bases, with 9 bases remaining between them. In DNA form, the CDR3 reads TGTGCCAGCTCACCGGGACCGAGCTCCTATAATTCACCCCTCCACTTT. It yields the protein CASSPGPSSYNSPLHF.

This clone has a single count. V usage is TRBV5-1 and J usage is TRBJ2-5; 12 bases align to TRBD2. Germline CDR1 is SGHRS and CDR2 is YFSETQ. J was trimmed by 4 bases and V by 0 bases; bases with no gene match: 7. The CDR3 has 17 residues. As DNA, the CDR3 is TGCGCCAGCAGCTTGGCGCCTAGCGGGGGGGCCACAGAGACCCAGTACTTC. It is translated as CASSLAPSGGATETQYF.

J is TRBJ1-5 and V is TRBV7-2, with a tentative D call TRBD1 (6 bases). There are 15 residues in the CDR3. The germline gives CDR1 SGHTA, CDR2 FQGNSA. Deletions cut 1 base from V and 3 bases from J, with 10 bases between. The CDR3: CASSLGGAHNQPQHF. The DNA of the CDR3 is TGTGCCAGCAGCTTAGGGGGGGCCCACAATCAGCCCCAGCATTTT.

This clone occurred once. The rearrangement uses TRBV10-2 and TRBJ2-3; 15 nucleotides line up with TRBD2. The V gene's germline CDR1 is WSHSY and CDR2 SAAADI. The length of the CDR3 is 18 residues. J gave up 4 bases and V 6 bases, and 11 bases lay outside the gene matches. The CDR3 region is CASRGLAGGLMGSDTQYF. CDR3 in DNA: TGCGCCAGCAGAGGACTAGCGGGGGGGCTTATGGGGTCAGATACGCAGTATTTT.

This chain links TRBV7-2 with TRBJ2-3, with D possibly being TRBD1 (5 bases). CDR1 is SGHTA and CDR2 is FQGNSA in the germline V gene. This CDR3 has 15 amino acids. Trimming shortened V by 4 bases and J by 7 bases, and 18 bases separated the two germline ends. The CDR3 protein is CASSSPQGDMNTQYF. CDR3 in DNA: TGTGCCAGCAGCTCACCCCAAGGGGATATGAATACGCAGTATTTT.

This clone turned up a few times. The CDR3 DNA is TGCAGCGTTGCGACAGGGGGAAATCAGCCCCAGCATTTT. Its protein product is CSVATGGNQPQHF. The genes are TRBV29-1 and TRBJ1-5, with 9 bases matching TRBD1. CDR1 SQVTM and CDR2 ANQGSEA come from the germline V gene. This CDR3 contains 13 residues. With V trimmed by 4 bases and J by 4 bases, 2 bases remained unmatched.

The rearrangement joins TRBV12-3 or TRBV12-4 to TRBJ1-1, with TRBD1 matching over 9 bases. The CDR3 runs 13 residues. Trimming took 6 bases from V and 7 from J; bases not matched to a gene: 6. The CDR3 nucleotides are TGTGCCAGCAGCAAACAGGGGGCGCATGAAGCTTTCTTT. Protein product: CASSKQGAHEAFF.

The CDR3 DNA reads as TGTGCCAGCAGCCCCCTAAGAGATACGCAGTATTTT. As protein: CASSPLRDTQYF. The chain carries TRBV7-2 and TRBJ2-3; D not resolved. V was trimmed by 5 bases and J by 5 bases, leaving 8 bases between them. This CDR3 is 12 amino acids long. Germline V gene lookup returns CDR1 SGHTA and CDR2 FQGNSA.

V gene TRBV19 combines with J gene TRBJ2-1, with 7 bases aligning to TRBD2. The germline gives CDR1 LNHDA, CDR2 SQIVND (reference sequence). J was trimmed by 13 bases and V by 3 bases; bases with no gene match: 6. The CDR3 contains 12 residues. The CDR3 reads CASSMATSPQFF. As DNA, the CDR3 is TGTGCCAGTAGTATGGCGACTAGCCCACAGTTCTTC.

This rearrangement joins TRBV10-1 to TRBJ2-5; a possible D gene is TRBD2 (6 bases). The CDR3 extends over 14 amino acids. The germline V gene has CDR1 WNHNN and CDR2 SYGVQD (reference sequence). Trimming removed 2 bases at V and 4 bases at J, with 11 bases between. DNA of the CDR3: TGCGCCAGCAGTGAGGGAGGGTCGGTAGAGACCCAGTACTTC. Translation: CASSEGGSVETQYF.

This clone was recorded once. CDR3 sequence (DNA): TGTGCCAGCAGCGGACAGGGCGGCGAGCAGTACGTC. This sequence encodes CASSGQGGEQYV. The chain joins TRBV2 to TRBJ2-7; TRBD1 matches at 8 bases. Germline CDR1 and CDR2: SNHLY and FYNNEI. This CDR3 region has 12 residues. V lost 6 bases, J lost 6 bases, and 4 bases stayed unmatched.

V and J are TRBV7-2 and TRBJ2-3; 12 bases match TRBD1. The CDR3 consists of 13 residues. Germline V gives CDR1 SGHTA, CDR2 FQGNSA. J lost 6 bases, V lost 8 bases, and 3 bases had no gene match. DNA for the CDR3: TGTGCCAGCGCGGGACAGGGGGCGGATACGCAGTATTTT. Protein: CASAGQGADTQYF.